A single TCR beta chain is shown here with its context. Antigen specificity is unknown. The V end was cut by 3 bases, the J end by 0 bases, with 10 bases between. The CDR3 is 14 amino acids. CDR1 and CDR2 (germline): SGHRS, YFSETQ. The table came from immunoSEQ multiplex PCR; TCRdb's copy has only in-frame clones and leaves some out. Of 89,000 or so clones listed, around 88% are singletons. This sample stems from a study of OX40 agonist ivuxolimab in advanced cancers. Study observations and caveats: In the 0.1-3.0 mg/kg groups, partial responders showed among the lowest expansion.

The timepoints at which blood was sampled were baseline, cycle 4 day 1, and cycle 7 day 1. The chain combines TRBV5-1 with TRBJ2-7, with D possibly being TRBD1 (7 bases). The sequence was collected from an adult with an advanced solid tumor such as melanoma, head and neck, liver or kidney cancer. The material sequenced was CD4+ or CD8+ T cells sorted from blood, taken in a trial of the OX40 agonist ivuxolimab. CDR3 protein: CASSSGDSSYEQYF. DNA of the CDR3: TGCGCCAGCAGCTCGGGGGACAGCTCCTACGAGCAGTACTTC. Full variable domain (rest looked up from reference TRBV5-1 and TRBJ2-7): KAGVTQTPRYLIKTRGQQVTLSCSPISGHRSVSWYQQTPGQGLQFLFEYFSETQRNKGNFPGRFSGRQFSNSRSEMNVSTLELGDSALYLCASSSGDSSYEQYFGPGTRLTVT.